Following are 26 T cell receptor beta chains from one sample sequenced in a study of tumor-infiltrating lymphocytes in primary liver carcinoma. Germline DNA was extracted alongside blood RNA, which was obtained from unsorted whole blood. Starting from around 0.45 ug of total RNA, TCR beta cDNA was produced with a primer in the constant region. TCR beta libraries came from three nested multiplex PCR rounds using slightly modified ARM-PCR. Use of TRBV1-TRBV30 forward primers with a C-beta reverse primer characterized the first two PCR rounds, which lasted approximately 11 cycles each. TCRdb reprocessed the multiplex PCR reads via MiXCR and lists one record per CDR3 protein. Altogether some 320,000 distinct CDR3 sequences are present, 65% being singletons, with the ten largest covering about 9.4%. Sequencing input: peripheral blood. The source of these receptors is a middle-aged man with primary liver carcinoma and hepatitis B virus infection.

Comments on this clonotype: The junction differs from germline at one of its ends, possibly a read error. CDR3 in amino acids: CASRRQGENTETFF. The CDR3 DNA is TGTGCCAGCAGGAGACAGGGAGAGAACACTGAAACTTTCTTT. This sequence joins TRBV11-2 and TRBJ1-1; 7 bases align to TRBD1. Per the germline V gene, CDR1 is SGHAT and CDR2 is FQNNGV. This CDR3 is built from 14 residues.

The chain employs TRBV6-5 and TRBJ1-2; 9 positions match TRBD1. The CDR3 runs to 16 residues. The V gene's germline CDR1 is MNHEY and CDR2 SVGAGI. Trimming at V came to 5 bases and at J to 6 bases, leaving 13 bases not matched to a gene. The CDR3 bases are TGTGCCAGCAGTCCCCTCCCAGGGACAGGGAACCATGGCTACACCTTC. It yields the protein CASSPLPGTGNHGYTF.

Concerning this clonotype itself: A much larger clone sits a single nucleotide away, making a read error possible. V and J are TRBV6-6 and TRBJ2-2; 10 bases agree with TRBD1. Losses at the gene ends were 4 bases for V and 5 bases for J; bases not matched to a gene: 10. The V gene's germline CDR1 is MNHNY and CDR2 SVGAGI (reference sequence). This CDR3 contains 17 residues. The CDR3 sequence: CASSFVPLDRGTGELFF. The CDR3 DNA is TGTGCCAGCAGTTTCGTCCCCCTGGACAGGGGGACCGGGGAGCTGTTTTTT.

The chain has TRBV29-1 and TRBJ2-4; the D call may be TRBD1 or TRBD2 (6 bases each). Germline V lookup: CDR1 SQVTM, CDR2 ANQGSEA. The V end lost 5 bases, the J end lost 11 bases, and 13 bases lay between the germline ends. This CDR3 spans 11 amino acids. The CDR3 protein is CSVPRGDVQYF. The CDR3 nucleotides are TGCAGCGTTCCAAGGGGGGACGTTCAGTACTTC.

Details on this clonotype: The CDR3 does not end in the conserved phenylalanine or tryptophan, so this is likely a read error. The rearrangement uses TRBV11-3 and TRBJ2-7; no firm D call. The CDR3 is 12 amino acids. CDR1 and CDR2 (germline): SGHNT, YENEEA. Trimming pared 8 bases from V and 0 bases from J, leaving 8 bases between. The CDR3 DNA is TGTGCCAGCGGCGGTTACTCCTACGAGCAGTACATC. This translates into CASGGYSYEQYI.

Comments on this clonotype: A much larger clone sits a single nucleotide away, making a read error possible. CDR3 nucleotides: TGTGCCAACAGCGGACAGGTCAACGAGCAGTACTTC. It is translated as CANSGQVNEQYF. The genes are TRBV6-2 or TRBV6-3 and TRBJ2-7; 7 bases line up with TRBD1. CDR1 is MNHEY, CDR2 SVGEGT, per germline. J lost 5 bases, V lost 10 bases, and 8 bases had no gene match. The CDR3 has 12 amino acids.

On this clonotype: A much larger clone lies a single base off, so this may be a read error. The rearrangement joins TRBV4-2 to TRBJ2-1; 7 bases fit TRBD2. Germline lookup yields CDR1 LGHNA and CDR2 YNFKEQ. This CDR3 has 16 amino acids. Here the CDR3 DNA reads TGTGTCAGCAGCCAGGCTAGCGGACTGTCCTACAATGAGCAGTTCTTC. It yields the protein CVSSQASGLSYNEQFF.

As regards this clonotype: A single base separates this from a much larger clone, so it may be a read error. This rearrangement joins TRBV6-5 to TRBJ2-5; 7 positions agree with TRBD2. CDR3 length: 13 amino acids. The ends lost 6 bases at V and 4 bases at J; junction bases unmatched: 5. Germline assignment: CDR1 MNHEY and CDR2 SVGAGI. The CDR3 region has the DNA TGTGCCAGCAGGCGAGCGGGAAGAGAGACCCAGTACTTC. It translates to CASRRAGRETQYF.

Many counts were recorded for this clonotype. V usage is TRBV6-5 and J usage is TRBJ2-3; 8 bases fit TRBD2. CDR1 MNHEY and CDR2 SVGAGI come from the germline V gene. V was clipped by 4 bases and J by 3 bases; unmatched bases: 3. The CDR3 extends over 14 amino acids. DNA of the CDR3: TGTGCCAGCAGTTTGGGACTAGGGACAGATACGCAGTATTTT. It is translated as CASSLGLGTDTQYF.

On this clonotype itself: This may come from a read error, since a much larger clone is one base off. This chain's CDR3 is CASKLANNSEQFF. In nucleotides, the CDR3 is TGTGCCAGCAAGCTAGCGAATAACAGTGAGCAGTTCTTC. J is TRBJ2-1 and V is TRBV12-3 or TRBV12-4; weak D call: TRBD2 (6 bases). The V end was cut by 7 bases, the J end by 9 bases, with 16 bases between. There are 13 residues in the CDR3.

For this clonotype: A clone one base away is much larger, so this may be a read error. The chain couples TRBV4-2 to TRBJ2-1; TRBD2 matches at 11 bases. The V gene's germline CDR1 is LGHNA and CDR2 YNFKEQ. This CDR3 has 16 residues. The CDR3 DNA follows: TGTGCCAGCAACCAAGATCATAGCGGGAGGGCCAGGGAGTGGTTCTTC. Translation gives CASNQDHSGRAREWFF.

To note about this clonotype: One junction end disagrees with the germline gene, perhaps due to a read error. The chain links TRBV12-3 or TRBV12-4 to TRBJ1-6; a possible D gene is TRBD1 (6 bases). The CDR3 consists of 14 residues. CDR3: CANSFQGMDSPLHF. The CDR3 DNA reads TGTGCCAACAGTTTTCAGGGGATGGATTCACCCCTGCACTTT.

On this clonotype itself: Possible read error: a much larger clone is one base away. V usage is TRBV10-3 and J usage is TRBJ2-1, with 7 nucleotides matching TRBD1. The V and J ends lost 10 bases and 8 bases, in that order; junction bases with no gene match: 5. Germline V gene data show CDR1 as ENHRY and CDR2 as SYGVKD. CDR3 size: 11 residues. In DNA, the CDR3 is TGTGCCACCGCAACAGGGGATGAGCAGTTCTTC. Its translation is CATATGDEQFF.

This chain joins TRBV29-1 and TRBJ2-7; TRBD2 matches 13 bases. This CDR3 comprises 15 residues. Germline CDR1 SQVTM, CDR2 ANQGSEA. This CDR3 is CSVHGTSGDSYEQYF. In DNA form, the CDR3 reads TGCAGTGTACACGGGACTAGCGGGGACTCCTACGAGCAGTACTTC.

A remark on this clonotype: This clone may be a read error of a much larger clone one base away. The chain recombines TRBV14 with TRBJ1-2; D perhaps matches TRBD1 (5 bases). The CDR3 length is 14 residues. CDR1 and CDR2 from the germline V gene are SGHDN and FVKESK. This chain's CDR3 is CASSPRAGNYGYSF. The CDR3 DNA reads as TGTGCCAGCAGCCCAAGGGCAGGGAACTATGGCTACAGCTTC.

For this clonotype: A much more abundant neighbour one base away suggests this may be a read error. This rearrangement joins TRBV29-1 to TRBJ2-1, with D possibly being TRBD1 (5 bases). Germline loops: CDR1 SQVTM, CDR2 ANQGSEA. V lost 3 bases, J lost 6 bases, and 15 bases lay in between. The CDR3 spans 14 residues. The CDR3, as DNA: TGCAGCGTTGATAAGGGGAATAGGGCCAATGAGCAGTTCTTC. Residues: CSVDKGNRANEQFF.

The rearrangement uses TRBV6-5 and TRBJ1-5; D is uncertain. The CDR3 covers 14 residues. Trimming took off 8 bases at V and 4 bases at J, with 15 bases between the two ends. In germline, CDR1 is MNHEY, CDR2 SVGAGI. CDR3 nucleotide sequence: TGTGCCAGCTCGAAACAAGGGCCAAATCAGCCCCAGCATTTT. Translated, it gives CASSKQGPNQPQHF.

Regarding this clonotype: Mismatch with germline at one junction end may stem from a read error. The chain links TRBV12-3 or TRBV12-4 to TRBJ2-7; tentatively, D is TRBD2 (7 bases). This CDR3 contains 17 residues. The CDR3 DNA follows: TGTGCCAACAGTACATTTGTGGGGGGGCGAGATGTCAGCGAGCAGTATTTC. This gives the protein CANSTFVGGRDVSEQYF.

Of note for this clonotype: A much larger clone is a single base away; this may be a read error. V gene TRBV6-5 combines with J gene TRBJ2-2; D ambiguous. Germline CDR1 is MNHEY and CDR2 is SVGAGI. V lost 6 bases and J lost 1, with 6 bases in between. There are 13 residues in the CDR3. DNA for the CDR3: TGTGCCAGCAGATACAAGAACACCGGGGAGCTGTTTTTT. Amino acids: CASRYKNTGELFF.

The chain is built from TRBV18 and TRBJ2-2; TRBD2 might be the D (6 bases). Germline CDR1 is KGHSH and CDR2 is LQKENI. The V and J ends lost 3 bases and 7 bases respectively, with 18 bases between them. The CDR3 sequence is 16 residues long. As DNA, the CDR3 is TGTGCCAGCTCACCCCTCCTAGCGACCTACGGCGGGGAGCTGTTTTTT. Encoded protein: CASSPLLATYGGELFF.

The J gene is TRBJ1-2, the V gene TRBV14, with unresolved D. CDR3 length equals 15 residues. The V and J ends lost 4 bases and 8 bases respectively, with 20 bases between them. Germline assignment: CDR1 SGHDN and CDR2 FVKESK. This CDR3 is CASSRDPGRKGGYTF. The CDR3 region has the DNA TGTGCCAGCAGCCGAGATCCGGGTCGCAAAGGCGGCTACACCTTC.

In the case of this clonotype: A junction boundary mismatches the germline segment, possibly from a read error. The chain couples TRBV12-3 or TRBV12-4 to TRBJ1-1; TRBD1 might be the D (6 bases). The CDR3 sequence is 14 residues long. Here the CDR3 DNA reads TGTACCAGCAGTTTTGCCGACAGGTACACTGAAGCTTTCTTT. Translating gives CTSSFADRYTEAFF.

For this clonotype: An end of the junction differs from the germline gene, which may be a read error. The rearrangement links TRBV4-3 to TRBJ2-7; 9 bases line up with TRBD1. This CDR3 is 13 amino acids long. The V gene's germline CDR1 is LGHNA and CDR2 YSLEER. CDR3 sequence reads: CSSNQGQGYEQYF. The CDR3, as DNA: TGCTCCAGCAACCAGGGACAGGGATACGAGCAGTACTTC.

This clonotype showed up just once. A much larger clone differs from this one at a single base, so this may be a read error. The chain's CDR3 is CAITGAGGPHEQLF. CDR3 coding DNA: TGTGCCATCACCGGAGCGGGAGGGCCCCATGAGCAGCTCTTC. V usage is TRBV10-3 and J usage is TRBJ2-1; 10 positions match TRBD2. Germline-derived CDR1 and CDR2 are ENHRY and SYGVKD. The CDR3 contains 14 residues.

A word on this clonotype: It may be a read error: a sequence one base away is much more abundant. The chain couples TRBV6-1 to TRBJ1-1, with D perhaps matching TRBD1 (6 bases). CDR1 is MNHNS and CDR2 is SASEGT in the germline V gene. The CDR3 extends over 14 amino acids. CDR3 sequence: CASGERGANTEAFF. As DNA, the CDR3 is TGTGCCAGCGGTGAGAGGGGGGCGAACACTGAAGCTTTCTTT.

To note about this clonotype: Possible read error: a much larger clone is one base away. The chain recombines TRBV12-3 or TRBV12-4 with TRBJ2-6; D is unresolved. Trimming shortened V by 5 bases and J by 2 bases, and 16 bases separated the two germline ends. The CDR3 is made up of 17 amino acids. CDR3 in amino acids: CASSPGHLLTGANVLTF. In nucleotides, the CDR3 is TGTGCCAGCAGTCCCGGGCATCTCTTAACTGGGGCCAACGTCCTGACTTTC.